This passage covers 9 T cell receptor beta chains from one sample sequenced in a study of Ad26.COV2.S vaccination and SARS-CoV-2 variants. Clones were sequenced by immunoSEQ multiplex PCR, and TCRdb holds only the in-frame ones, with some missing. The table lists 240,000 or so clones, 88% of them singletons. The treatment denotes: 19 received Ad26.COV2.S at low or high dose, single or two shots; 5 received placebo; per-sample allocation not given. Sample collection was performed on day 63 after the first vaccine or placebo injection. The starting material was peripheral blood, obtained in a trial of Ad26.COV2.S vaccine versus placebo. The receptors come from a person between 18 and 60 years old who received the Ad26.COV2.S COVID-19 vaccine or a placebo.

V usage is TRBV25-1 and J usage is TRBJ1-2; D remains unclear. Deletions cut 2 bases from V and 8 bases from J, with 12 bases between. Germline V CDR1 and CDR2: MGHDK, SYGVNS. The CDR3 is 13 residues long. CDR3 sequence reads: CASSEGGWSGYTF. CDR3 in DNA: TGTGCCAGCAGTGAAGGTGGCTGGAGCGGCTACACCTTC.

To note about this clone: One end of the junction does not line up with germline, which may come from a read error. The chain couples TRBV6-5 to TRBJ1-6, with D possibly being TRBD1 (5 bases). CDR3 length equals 10 residues. Germline V gives CDR1 MNHEY, CDR2 SVGAGI. CDR3 bases: TGTGCCAGCAGTTCCGGGACGGATGTTTTT. Translating gives CASSSGTDVF.

This clone has only a few counts. The rearrangement links TRBV6-1 to TRBJ1-3; D is unresolved. The CDR3 runs 17 residues. Between the trimmed V and J ends, which lost 0 bases and 2 bases, there was a span of 14 bases. Germline V lookup: CDR1 MNHNS, CDR2 SASEGT. CDR3 in DNA: TGTGCCAGCAGTGAAGCGCGGGCAGGCAGCACTGGAAACACCATATATTTT. Protein sequence: CASSEARAGSTGNTIYF.

The chain couples TRBV28 to TRBJ2-7, with D perhaps being TRBD1 or TRBD2 (5 bases each). The germline V and J ends were trimmed by 6 bases and 10 bases, with 13 bases remaining between them. CDR1 and CDR2 (germline): MDHEN, SYDVKM. CDR3 length equals 11 residues. The CDR3 bases are TGTGCCAGCAGCCGTCCGGGGCAACAGTACTTC. It codes for CASSRPGQQYF. Full variable domain (rest looked up from reference TRBV28 and TRBJ2-7): DVKVTQSSRYLVKRTGEKVFLECVQDMDHENMFWYRQDPGLGLRLIYFSYDVKMKEKGDIPEGYSVSREKKERFSLILESASTNQTSMYLCASSRPGQQYFGPGTRLTVT.

The V call is TRBV5-1, the J call TRBJ2-1, with D possibly called TRBD1 or TRBD2 (6 bases each). V was trimmed by 0 bases and J by 7 bases, leaving 17 bases between them. Germline loops: CDR1 SGHRS, CDR2 YFSETQ. CDR3 length: 16 residues. Here the CDR3 reads CASSLGEVRGVNEQFF. The CDR3 DNA follows: TGCGCCAGCAGCTTGGGGGAGGTCAGGGGAGTAAATGAGCAGTTCTTC.

V usage is TRBV28 and J usage is TRBJ2-7; 7 bases are shared with TRBD2. With 6 bases clipped from V and 2 bases from J, the junction kept 7 bases outside the gene matches. The CDR3 runs 14 residues. Germline CDR1 and CDR2: MDHEN and SYDVKM. DNA for the CDR3: TGTGCCAGCAGCCCGATGGCGGGGGCCTACGAGCAGTACTTC. This translates into CASSPMAGAYEQYF.

The chain has TRBV7-9 and TRBJ2-7; no clear D gene. CDR1 and CDR2 from the germline V gene are SEHNR and FQNEAQ (reference sequence). CDR3 length: 15 amino acids. V was cut by 2 bases and J by 0 bases, with 11 bases left in between. CDR3 protein: CASSLSRESSYEQYF. As DNA, the CDR3 is TGTGCCAGCAGCTTATCAAGAGAGAGCTCCTACGAGCAGTACTTC. The variable domain in full, with the rest retrieved from reference TRBV7-9 and TRBJ2-7, is DTGVSQNPRHKITKRGQNVTFRCDPISEHNRLYWYRQTLGQGPEFLTYFQNEAQLEKSRLLSDRFSAERPKGSFSTLEIQRTEQGDSAMYLCASSLSRESSYEQYFGPGTRLTVT.

The chain has TRBV10-2 and TRBJ1-6; 10 nucleotides line up with TRBD1. CDR1 and CDR2 (germline): WSHSY, SAAADI. There are 18 residues in the CDR3. Unmatched junction bases numbered 11, after V lost 6 bases and J lost 3 bases. CDR3 sequence: CASRGSGTGDNYNSPLHF. DNA for the CDR3: TGCGCCAGCAGGGGTAGCGGGACAGGGGATAACTATAATTCACCCCTCCACTTT.

This clone was seen a single time. This chain links TRBV27 with TRBJ2-4; unclear D gene. The CDR3 totals 13 residues. Trimming removed 2 bases at V and 1 base at J, with 3 bases between. Germline assignment: CDR1 MNHEY and CDR2 SMNVEV (reference sequence). The CDR3 DNA reads as TGTGCCAGCAGTTTAAATGCCAAAAACATTCAGTACTTC. Residues: CASSLNAKNIQYF.